The next 20 T cell receptor beta chains were all read from a single sample in a study of vaccination effects on CD4 cells after COVID-19. Some clones are missing from TCRdb's copy, which holds only in-frame ones; the method was immunoSEQ multiplex PCR. The table shows tens of thousands of clones, with about 71% occurring only once. No antigens are known for them. After expansion with viral peptide pools in the ViraFEST assay, antigen-specific CD4+ T cells were sequenced. An approximately 10-day culture period preceded the isolation of CD4+ T cells. Vaccine recipients lacked prior SARS-CoV-2 infection and had negative nucleocapsid antibodies. The sequencing here drew on CD4+ T cells from PBMCs cultured with HCoV-OC43 spike peptides, taken before COVID-19 vaccination. As to subset: HCoV-OC43 spike overlapping peptide pool stimulation. The receptors were gathered from a human donor who received a COVID-19 vaccine.

The rearrangement joins TRBV9 to TRBJ1-5; a weak D match, TRBD1 (5 bases). The CDR3 has 13 amino acids. CDR1 SGDLS and CDR2 YYNGEE come from the germline V gene. The V and J ends lost 1 base and 4 bases respectively, with 6 bases between them. The CDR3 coding sequence is TGTGCCAGCAGCGTAACAGGAAATCAGCCCCAGCATTTT. This encodes CASSVTGNQPQHF.

The CDR3 reads CASSRVRGETQYF. DNA of the CDR3: TGTGCCAGCAGCAGGGTGCGGGGAGAGACCCAGTACTTC. The gene calls are TRBV6-5 and TRBJ2-5, with D possibly TRBD2 on 6 matching bases. Deletions cut 6 bases from V and 4 bases from J, with 12 bases between. From germline, CDR1 is MNHEY and CDR2 SVGAGI. The CDR3 sequence is 13 residues long.

V usage is TRBV4-1 and J usage is TRBJ2-5; 10 bases fit TRBD2. Germline V CDR1 and CDR2: MGHRA, YSYEKL. After removal of 1 base from V and 2 bases from J, the junction contained 10 bases not matched to a gene. CDR3 length: 18 residues. The CDR3 protein is CASSQVQRGGREQETQYF. The CDR3 DNA is TGCGCCAGCAGCCAAGTTCAGCGGGGGGGCCGGGAGCAAGAGACCCAGTACTTC.

This chain uses TRBV2 with TRBJ2-1; D possibly corresponds to TRBD1 (6 bases). Trimming pared 8 bases from V and 9 bases from J, leaving 14 bases between. Germline lookup yields CDR1 SNHLY and CDR2 FYNNEI. The CDR3 is 12 amino acids. The CDR3 here is CASSGASSEQFF. The CDR3 coding sequence is TGTGCCAGCTCAGGGGCATCAAGTGAGCAGTTCTTC.

This clone was seen a few times. This chain links TRBV7-6 with TRBJ2-1; D may be TRBD1 (6 bases). CDR1 is SGHVS, CDR2 FNYEAQ, per germline. The V gene lost 5 bases and the J gene lost 0 bases, with 14 bases spanning the gap. The CDR3 totals 16 residues. In nucleotides, the CDR3 is TGTGCCAGCAGCACCAGACAGGCGAGCTCCTACAATGAGCAGTTCTTC. It specifies CASSTRQASSYNEQFF.

V usage is TRBV6-5 and J usage is TRBJ1-2; 7 positions match TRBD1. V lost 5 bases and J lost 9; bases outside the gene matches: 12. Germline V gives CDR1 MNHEY, CDR2 SVGAGI. The CDR3 extends over 14 amino acids. The CDR3 DNA reads TGTGCCAGCAGTCTACTGGCAGGGGGATTGAGCTACACCTTC. It specifies CASSLLAGGLSYTF.

In DNA, the CDR3 is TGTGCCAGCAGCCTAGGTCCACAGGGTGAAGCTTTCTTT. Encoded protein: CASSLGPQGEAFF. This rearrangement joins TRBV7-2 to TRBJ1-1, with a tentative D call TRBD1 (6 bases). Germline V gives CDR1 SGHTA, CDR2 FQGNSA. Deletions cut 5 bases from V and 7 bases from J, with 14 bases between. This CDR3 spans 13 amino acids.

The chain employs TRBV24-1 and TRBJ2-1; 9 bases align to TRBD2. In germline, CDR1 is KGHDR, CDR2 SFDVKD. With 2 bases clipped from V and 9 bases from J, the junction kept 10 bases outside the gene matches. This CDR3 comprises 16 residues. As DNA, the CDR3 is TGTGCCACCAGTGATTACACCGCGGGGGGGGTCACTGAGCAGTTCTTC. Protein sequence: CATSDYTAGGVTEQFF.

The gene calls are TRBV6-5 and TRBJ1-1; D perhaps matches TRBD1 (5 bases). V lost 0 bases and J 5 bases, leaving 13 bases between the germline ends. Germline CDR1 MNHEY, CDR2 SVGAGI. The CDR3 is 15 amino acids. The CDR3 DNA is TGTGCCAGCAGTTACTCGCCGGGGGGAGCGACTGAAGCTTTCTTT. Translating gives CASSYSPGGATEAFF.

In its sample, this clone was seen once. The chain has TRBV5-4 and TRBJ2-3, with D maybe TRBD2 (7 bases). Germline assignment: CDR1 SGHNT and CDR2 YYREEE (reference sequence). The CDR3 covers 15 residues. The V and J ends lost 4 bases and 4 bases respectively, with 16 bases between them. The CDR3 here is CASSPQGGGSDTQYF. CDR3 bases: TGTGCCAGCAGCCCCCAAGGGGGGGGGTCAGATACGCAGTATTTT.

The V gene is TRBV28, the J gene TRBJ1-5; D gene unclear. This CDR3 comprises 11 residues. V was clipped by 8 bases and J by 2 bases, with 4 bases between them. Germline values: CDR1 MDHEN, CDR2 SYDVKM. The CDR3 loop is CASGGNQPQHF. CDR3 nucleotides: TGTGCCAGCGGGGGCAATCAGCCCCAGCATTTT.

CDR3 amino acids: CASSEAGPGVDNSPLHF. CDR3 nucleotide sequence: TGTGCCAGCAGTGAAGCGGGGCCAGGAGTGGATAATTCACCCCTCCACTTT. J is TRBJ1-6 and V is TRBV6-1; D might be TRBD1 (5 bases). The CDR3 length is 17 residues. V was pared by 0 bases and J by 5 bases, with 14 bases between. Germline CDR1 and CDR2: MNHNS and SASEGT.

This clone has just a few counts. This chain links TRBV2 with TRBJ1-4, with TRBD1 identical over 8 bases. Trimming at V came to 6 bases and at J to 7 bases, leaving 10 bases not matched to a gene. This CDR3 has 15 residues. CDR1 is SNHLY, CDR2 FYNNEI, per germline. The CDR3 coding sequence is TGTGCCAGCAGCCCCCGGACAGGGTACGGTGAAAAACTGTTTTTT. Protein: CASSPRTGYGEKLFF.

V and J are TRBV7-3 and TRBJ2-2; the D is unclear. This CDR3 comprises 15 residues. V gave up 0 bases and J gave up 1 base, with 6 bases separating them. CDR1 is SGHTA, CDR2 FQGTGA, per germline. The CDR3 DNA follows: TGTGCCAGCAGCTTAACGTCTGTGAACACCGGGGAGCTGTTTTTT. Translated: CASSLTSVNTGELFF.

This clone was seen only once. V is TRBV5-5 and J is TRBJ2-7; unclear D gene. Germline assignment: CDR1 SGHKS and CDR2 YYEKEE (reference sequence). The CDR3 consists of 15 residues. The germline V and J ends were trimmed by 0 bases and 2 bases, with 12 bases remaining between them. The CDR3 coding sequence is TGTGCCAGCAGCTTGGTCGCGCAGGCTGCCTACGAGCAGTACGTC. Translating gives CASSLVAQAAYEQYV.

The chain has TRBV6-7 and TRBJ1-2; 8 bases are shared with TRBD1. TRBV6-7 counts as an open reading frame of uncertain function. This CDR3 comprises 15 residues. V gave up 5 bases and J gave up 5 bases; unmatched junction bases: 10. CDR3 protein: CASSPNRGGGYGYTF. CDR3 DNA: TGTGCCAGCAGTCCCAACAGGGGGGGAGGATATGGCTACACCTTC.

The chain carries TRBV6-5 and TRBJ2-2; D remains ambiguous. V was clipped by 7 bases and J by 0 bases, with 9 bases between them. CDR3 length: 14 residues. Germline V CDR1 and CDR2: MNHEY, SVGAGI. The CDR3: CASKPSANTGELFF. The CDR3 nucleotides read TGTGCCAGCAAACCCTCGGCGAACACCGGGGAGCTGTTTTTT.

The chain carries TRBV2 and TRBJ1-2; 8 bases agree with TRBD1. Trimming removed 7 bases from V and 7 bases from J; junction bases left unmatched: 5. The CDR3 runs to 12 residues. Germline V lookup: CDR1 SNHLY, CDR2 FYNNEI. CDR3 nucleotides: TGTGCCAGCATTGGACAGGGTGGTGGCTACACCTTC. Protein: CASIGQGGGYTF.

The chain couples TRBV6-2 or TRBV6-3 to TRBJ2-3, with 8 bases identical to TRBD2. The germline V gene has CDR1 MNHEY and CDR2 SVGEGT. The V gene end was trimmed by 5 bases and the J gene end by 5 bases; junction bases not matched to a gene: 15. The CDR3 spans 17 residues. The CDR3 bases are TGTGCCAGCAGTCATACCGCGGCCCTAGCGGGCGTAGATACGCAGTATTTT. Amino acids: CASSHTAALAGVDTQYF.

The rearrangement uses TRBV4-1 and TRBJ1-6, with 10 bases identical to TRBD1. Trimming cost V 1 base and J 0 bases; bases outside gene matches: 9. Germline loops: CDR1 MGHRA, CDR2 YSYEKL. CDR3 size: 20 residues. The CDR3 nucleotides are TGCGCCAGCAGCCAAGGCCCAGGACAGGGGGAAAGCTCCTATAATTCACCCCTCCACTTT. Its translation is CASSQGPGQGESSYNSPLHF.